This T cell receptor beta chain was recovered during a study of Ad26.COV2.S vaccination and SARS-CoV-2 variants. About the research overall: Into the muscle, Ad26.COV2.S was dosed once or twice, 56 days apart.

Treatment specified: around 19 received Ad26.COV2.S at low or high dose, single or two shots; about five received placebo; per-sample allocation not given. Day 63 after the first vaccine or placebo injection was the time point for sampling. Profiled with immunoSEQ multiplex PCR; TCRdb holds only in-frame clones, not every one. The data show approximately 480,000 clones, 70% to 90% seen once. Study outcomes and limitations: Spike-specific TCR breadth ran higher among vaccine recipients than placebo recipients.

Trimming took 7 bases from V and 4 from J, leaving 15 bases between them. The CDR3 loop spans 14 amino acids. CDR1 and CDR2 (germline): SGHRS, YFSETQ. On this clone itself: The antigen is unknown.

This receptor was taken from a person between 18 and 59 years old who received the Ad26.COV2.S COVID-19 vaccine or a placebo. V gene TRBV5-1 combines with J gene TRBJ1-3; a possible D gene is TRBD1 (5 bases). The sequences come from peripheral blood, collected in a trial of Ad26.COV2.S vaccine versus placebo. The chain's CDR3 is CASSFDRGGNTIYF. In DNA form, the CDR3 reads TGCGCCAGCTCGTTTGACCGGGGCGGAAACACCATATATTTT.